What follows are 25 T cell receptor beta chains derived from one specimen sequenced in a study of T cells after posttransplantation cyclophosphamide listed by TCRdb under 2016. The library was produced with the immunoSEQ multiplex PCR assay. The table was pulled from immuneACCESS by TCRdb, which kept in-frame rearrangements only. Such tables lose some clones; where checked, under half of the loss comes from unresolved V genes, and the rest has no known cause. Recorded for this sample are about 22,000 clones; 70% to 90% of them occurred a single time. 8.2% of the sample is taken by the ten largest. The control group consisted of roughly 11 patients who received myeloablative marrow transplants with methotrexate plus a calcineurin inhibitor and who were sampled 1 year after transplant. The source material was PBMCs, sampled after an allogeneic stem cell transplant with a calcineurin inhibitor and methotrexate. These receptors were obtained from a female patient between 50 and 59 years old who received an allogeneic stem cell transplant from an unrelated donor, was CMV-positive, and had chronic GVHD only. After a transplant, some of the T cells may come from the graft donor.

The chain uses TRBV7-2 and TRBJ2-7; perhaps TRBD2 as D (7 bases). The germline gives CDR1 SGHTA, CDR2 FQGNSA. This CDR3 has 15 residues. Trimming took off 1 base at V and 3 bases at J, with 13 bases between the two ends. CDR3 region: CASSLDGGAIYEQYF. DNA of the CDR3: TGTGCCAGCAGCTTAGATGGGGGGGCTATCTACGAGCAGTACTTC.

The chain uses TRBV5-1 and TRBJ2-5; possible D gene TRBD2, 6 bases. Trimming left V 4 bases short and J 8 bases short, with 15 bases between. The CDR3 loop spans 13 amino acids. Per the germline V gene, CDR1 is SGHRS and CDR2 is YFSETQ. The CDR3 protein is CASSTGTEATQYF. As DNA, the CDR3 is TGCGCCAGCAGCACCGGGACTGAGGCCACCCAGTACTTC.

This sequence joins TRBV4-1 and TRBJ2-7, with D perhaps matching TRBD2 (5 bases). V was clipped by 0 bases and J by 4 bases, with 7 bases between them. From germline, CDR1 is MGHRA and CDR2 YSYEKL. The CDR3 spans 13 residues. In DNA form, the CDR3 reads TGCGCCAGCAGCCAAGATCGGGGATACGAGCAGTACTTC. Its translation: CASSQDRGYEQYF.

The chain recombines TRBV9 with TRBJ2-1; 11 nucleotides match TRBD2. CDR1 is SGDLS and CDR2 is YYNGEE in the germline V gene. The V and J ends lost 2 bases and 4 bases, in that order; junction bases with no gene match: 14. The CDR3 covers 19 residues. The chain's CDR3 is CASSVQGWTSGQRYNEQFF. CDR3 nucleotides: TGTGCCAGCAGCGTTCAGGGGTGGACTAGCGGGCAGAGGTACAATGAGCAGTTCTTC.

V gene TRBV4-1 combines with J gene TRBJ2-3, with 11 bases fitting TRBD2. V dropped 1 base and J dropped 2; count of bases not matched to a gene: 5. The germline gives CDR1 MGHRA, CDR2 YSYEKL. There are 17 residues in the CDR3. CDR3 nucleotide sequence: TGCGCCAGCAGCCAAGGTCCTAGCGGGAGGATCACAGATACGCAGTATTTT. This codes for CASSQGPSGRITDTQYF.

V and J are TRBV7-8 and TRBJ1-4; 7 nucleotides align to TRBD1. CDR3 length: 15 amino acids. CDR1 is SGHVS and CDR2 is FQNEAQ in the germline V gene. J gave up 11 bases and V 5 bases, and 14 bases lay outside the gene matches. Here the CDR3 reads CASSPAGQGVGKLFF. CDR3 sequence (DNA): TGTGCCAGCAGCCCGGCGGGGCAGGGGGTCGGTAAACTGTTTTTT. The variable domain in full, completed from reference TRBV7-8 and TRBJ1-4, reads GAGVSQSPRYKVAKRGQDVALRCDPISGHVSLFWYQQALGQGPEFLTYFQNEAQLDKSGLPSDRFFAERPEGSVSTLKIQRTQQEDSAVYLCASSPAGQGVGKLFFGSGTQLSVL.

V is TRBV9 and J is TRBJ2-1; TRBD1 is a possible D gene (6 bases). Germline CDR1 and CDR2: SGDLS and YYNGEE. The CDR3 totals 15 residues. Trimming took off 0 bases at V and 1 base at J, with 8 bases between the two ends. The CDR3 sequence is CASSVVGQSYNEQFF. For the CDR3, the DNA is TGTGCCAGCAGCGTAGTTGGACAGTCCTACAATGAGCAGTTCTTC.

The table lists this clone with a count of one. V and J are TRBV7-2 and TRBJ1-1; D is perhaps TRBD1 (6 bases). Trimming stripped 5 bases from V and 1 base from J, with 20 bases between. This CDR3 has 17 residues. The germline gives CDR1 SGHTA, CDR2 FQGNSA. CDR3 nucleotide sequence: TGTGCCAGCAGCCCCGAATCTAGCCCGACAGGGAACACTGAAGCTTTCTTT. Encoded protein: CASSPESSPTGNTEAFF. Based on the CDR3 plus reference TRBV7-2 and TRBJ1-1, the full variable domain is GAGVSQSPSNKVTEKGKDVELRCDPISGHTALYWYRQSLGQGLEFLIYFQGNSAPDKSGLPSDRFSAERTGGSVSTLTIQRTQQEDSAVYLCASSPESSPTGNTEAFFGQGTRLTVV.

The chain has TRBV5-1 and TRBJ2-3, with TRBD2 matching 7 bases. This CDR3 comprises 17 residues. V was clipped by 0 bases and J by 5 bases; unmatched bases: 12. Germline values: CDR1 SGHRS, CDR2 YFSETQ. CDR3 DNA sequence: TGCGCCAGCAGCTTGGGCGAGTGGGAGGGCCGCGGAGATACGCAGTATTTT. It specifies CASSLGEWEGRGDTQYF.

The V gene is TRBV7-2, the J gene TRBJ2-1; D gene ambiguous. The V end lost 1 base, the J end lost 0 bases, and 7 bases lay between the germline ends. Per germline, CDR1 SGHTA and CDR2 FQGNSA. The CDR3 is 15 amino acids. The CDR3 nucleotides are TGTGCCAGCAGCTTAGAACGCGGCTCCTACAATGAGCAGTTCTTC. As protein: CASSLERGSYNEQFF.

The chain's CDR3 is CASSVAARSYNEQFF. DNA of the CDR3: TGTGCCAGCAGCGTAGCAGCGAGATCCTACAATGAGCAGTTCTTC. V and J are TRBV9 and TRBJ2-1; no firm D call. V lost 0 bases and J 1 base, leaving 8 bases between the germline ends. The CDR3 consists of 15 residues. Germline CDR1 is SGDLS and CDR2 is YYNGEE.

V is TRBV9 and J is TRBJ2-1, with 14 bases lining up with TRBD2. CDR1 and CDR2 (germline): SGDLS, YYNGEE. Trimming took 1 base from V and 9 from J; bases not matched to a gene: 6. The CDR3 consists of 16 residues. The DNA of the CDR3 is TGTGCCAGCAGCGTACATCGGACTAGCGGGAGGAGTGAGCAGTTCTTC. This gives the protein CASSVHRTSGRSEQFF.

The chain employs TRBV7-9 and TRBJ2-2; perhaps TRBD2 as D (5 bases). The CDR3 has 14 amino acids. Between the trimmed V and J ends, which lost 5 bases and 7 bases, there was a span of 14 bases. Germline-derived CDR1 and CDR2 are SEHNR and FQNEAQ (reference sequence). The CDR3 region is CASSVEGVSGELFF. DNA of the CDR3: TGTGCCAGCAGCGTCGAGGGAGTCAGCGGGGAGCTGTTTTTT. Based on the CDR3 plus reference TRBV7-9 and TRBJ2-2, the full variable domain is DTGVSQNPRHKITKRGQNVTFRCDPISEHNRLYWYRQTLGQGPEFLTYFQNEAQLEKSRLLSDRFSAERPKGSFSTLEIQRTEQGDSAMYLCASSVEGVSGELFFGEGSRLTVL.

This clone was found once. The chain has TRBV6-5 and TRBJ2-7; maybe TRBD1 (5 bases). V was cut by 4 bases and J by 3 bases, with 7 bases left in between. The CDR3 covers 12 residues. CDR1 and CDR2 (germline): MNHEY, SVGAGI. CDR3 nucleotides: TGTGCCAGCAGTTCCACAGGCTACGAGCAGTACTTC. Translated, it gives CASSSTGYEQYF.

The genes are TRBV7-6 and TRBJ2-5; TRBD1 matches 10 bases. The V gene's germline CDR1 is SGHVS and CDR2 FNYEAQ. The V gene end was trimmed by 2 bases and the J gene end by 8 bases; junction bases not matched to a gene: 5. The CDR3 contains 14 residues. The CDR3 here is CASSLRDRGSTQYF. CDR3 nucleotides: TGTGCCAGCAGCTTAAGGGACAGGGGATCAACCCAGTACTTC.

The rearrangement uses TRBV21-1 and TRBJ2-2; the listed D gene, TRBD2, was not tested against the DNA. TRBV21-1 is a listed pseudogene. This CDR3 spans 15 amino acids. DNA of the CDR3: TGTGCCAGCAGCAGGGACTGTTTGAGGACCGGGGAGCTGTTTTTT. As protein: CASSRDCLRTGELFF.

This rearrangement joins TRBV28 to TRBJ2-3, with 7 bases lining up with TRBD2. The CDR3 sequence is 17 residues long. CDR1 is MDHEN and CDR2 is SYDVKM in the germline V gene. V lost 6 bases to trimming and J lost 1 base; unmatched junction nucleotides: 13. DNA for the CDR3: TGTGCCAGCAGGCCCTTCAGCGGGATCGGGGGCACAGATACGCAGTATTTT. Translation: CASRPFSGIGGTDTQYF.

The table lists this clone with a count of one. The V call is TRBV4-2, the J call TRBJ2-5; 8 nucleotides agree with TRBD2. There are 18 residues in the CDR3. J lost 2 bases, V lost 0 bases, and 11 bases had no gene match. The germline V gene encodes CDR1 LGHNA and CDR2 YNFKEQ. Here the CDR3 DNA reads TGTGCCAGCAGCCAAGATCTAGCGGCTAGCGGGCAACAAGAGACCCAGTACTTC. Translated, it gives CASSQDLAASGQQETQYF.

The V and J genes are TRBV9 and TRBJ2-5; 7 nucleotides match TRBD1. Per germline, CDR1 SGDLS and CDR2 YYNGEE. There are 13 residues in the CDR3. V shed 3 bases, J shed 2 bases, and the junction held 1 base outside the gene matches. The CDR3 DNA is TGTGCCAGCAGCGAACAGGGGCAAGAGACCCAGTACTTC. Its translation is CASSEQGQETQYF.

The rearrangement links TRBV4-1 to TRBJ1-6; the D gene is possibly TRBD1 (6 bases). CDR3 length equals 15 residues. Looked up from germline, CDR1 is MGHRA and CDR2 is YSYEKL. Deletions cut 11 bases from V and 8 bases from J, with 22 bases between. The CDR3 here is CAGRRIPSGDSPLHF. CDR3 bases: TGCGCCGGCCGGAGGATTCCATCAGGGGATTCACCCCTCCACTTT.

The chain carries TRBV7-3 and TRBJ2-1; weak D call: TRBD2 (5 bases). Germline loops: CDR1 SGHTA, CDR2 FQGTGA. The germline V and J ends were trimmed by 0 bases and 6 bases, with 9 bases remaining between them. CDR3 length: 14 residues. CDR3 loop: CASSLTSARNEQFF. The CDR3 DNA sequence: TGTGCCAGCAGCTTAACTAGCGCACGCAATGAGCAGTTCTTC.

This sequence joins TRBV7-9 and TRBJ1-1; D unresolved. CDR1 and CDR2 from the germline V gene are SEHNR and FQNEAQ (reference sequence). CDR3 length: 11 residues. V was pared by 2 bases and J by 6 bases, with 4 bases between. The CDR3 region is CASSLRAEAFF. Written as DNA, the CDR3 is TGTGCCAGCAGCTTACGCGCTGAAGCTTTCTTT.

The chain combines TRBV6-1 with TRBJ2-5; TRBD1 matches 8 bases. The J call may be mistaken, given a closer DNA end match to TRBJ2-7. The CDR3 has 15 amino acids. Looked up from germline, CDR1 is MNHNS and CDR2 is SASEGT. This CDR3 reads CATPASGTGDYEQYF. Here the CDR3 DNA reads TGTGCCACCCCCGCATCCGGGACAGGCGACTACGAGCAGTACTTC.

The V gene is TRBV5-1, the J gene TRBJ2-3; 8 bases map to TRBD2. The length of the CDR3 is 14 residues. Losses at the gene ends were 10 bases for V and 2 bases for J; bases not matched to a gene: 9. CDR1 and CDR2 from the germline V gene are SGHRS and YFSETQ. CDR3 sequence (DNA): TGCGCCGGGAGACTAGCGAGCCCCACAGATACGCAGTATTTT. Its translation is CAGRLASPTDTQYF.

The V call is TRBV6-1, the J call TRBJ2-5, with TRBD2 identical over 11 bases. The CDR3 has 16 residues. Trimming removed 2 bases from V and 5 bases from J; junction bases left unmatched: 7. Germline CDR1 and CDR2: MNHNS and SASEGT. The CDR3 nucleotides are TGTGCCAGCAGTGAAACACTAGCGGGAGATAGGGAGACCCAGTACTTC. Its protein is CASSETLAGDRETQYF.